The 32 T cell receptor beta chains reported below all come from one sample, sequenced in a study of cytomegalovirus exposure and HLA in healthy donors. Here immunoSEQ multiplex PCR was the method, and the copy in TCRdb shows in-frame clones only, minus some. Of approximately 230,000 clones listed, roughly 87% are singletons. The source material was PBMCs. These TCRs come from a man aged 18 to 35 in good health and CMV-seropositive.

The chain couples TRBV6-1 to TRBJ1-1; no definite D call. This CDR3 spans 15 amino acids. With 0 bases removed from V and 1 base from J, the gap between germline ends came to 9 bases. CDR1 is MNHNS, CDR2 SASEGT, per germline. The CDR3 DNA follows: TGTGCCAGCAGTGAAGCGCTTCACGGGAACACTGAAGCTTTCTTT. Its translation: CASSEALHGNTEAFF.

V gene TRBV27 combines with J gene TRBJ2-5; 15 bases are a match to TRBD2. Germline values: CDR1 MNHEY, CDR2 SMNVEV (reference sequence). The CDR3 spans 19 residues. The ends lost 3 bases at V and 5 bases at J; junction bases unmatched: 13. CDR3 sequence (DNA): TGTGCCAGCAGTTTGGGACTAGCGGGAGGTATAGGAGTGTTGGAGACCCAGTACTTC. This encodes CASSLGLAGGIGVLETQYF.

The chain joins TRBV7-6 to TRBJ1-1, with D possibly matching TRBD1 (6 bases). Germline CDR1 is SGHVS and CDR2 is FNYEAQ. Trimming pared 3 bases from V and 1 base from J, leaving 6 bases between. There are 13 residues in the CDR3. The DNA for the CDR3 is TGTGCCAGCAGCTTGGGACAGAACACTGAAGCTTTCTTT. It codes for CASSLGQNTEAFF.

The rearrangement uses TRBV18 and TRBJ2-1; the match to TRBD2 covers 11 bases. V dropped 0 bases and J dropped 4; count of bases not matched to a gene: 5. Germline V CDR1 and CDR2: KGHSH, LQKENI. The CDR3 sequence is 17 residues long. The CDR3 reads CASSPPLAGGLYNEQFF. The CDR3 DNA reads as TGTGCCAGCTCACCACCTCTAGCGGGAGGACTTTACAATGAGCAGTTCTTC. Filled out from reference TRBV18 and TRBJ2-1, the complete variable domain reads NAGVMQNPRHLVRRRGQEARLRCSPMKGHSHVYWYRQLPEEGLKFMVYLQKENIIDESGMPKERFSAEFPKEGPSILRIQQVVRGDSAAYFCASSPPLAGGLYNEQFFGPGTRLTVL.

This CDR3 reads CASSTQGEQFF. The CDR3 DNA follows: TGTGCCAGCAGTACCCAGGGTGAGCAGTTCTTC. The J gene is TRBJ2-1, the V gene TRBV2; TRBD1 is a possible D gene (5 bases). V gave up 5 bases and J gave up 9 bases, with 8 bases separating them. The CDR3 is 11 residues long. CDR1 is SNHLY, CDR2 FYNNEI, per germline.

V gene TRBV7-9 combines with J gene TRBJ2-7; the match to TRBD2 covers 10 bases. The germline CDR1 and CDR2 sequences are SEHNR and FQNEAQ (reference sequence). This CDR3 is 14 amino acids long. Losses at the gene ends were 3 bases for V and 4 bases for J; bases not matched to a gene: 3. In DNA form, the CDR3 reads TGTGCCAGCAGCTTTCTGACTAGCGGGTACGAGCAGTACTTC. As protein: CASSFLTSGYEQYF.

This chain links TRBV6-1 with TRBJ1-2; D gene ambiguous. This CDR3 is built from 13 residues. In germline, CDR1 is MNHNS, CDR2 SASEGT. Between the trimmed V and J ends, which lost 8 bases and 0 bases, there was a span of 10 bases. DNA for the CDR3: TGTGCCAGCGGGCGAGAAGCTAACTATGGCTACACCTTC. Its protein is CASGREANYGYTF.

This clone was observed a handful of times. In the same sample, other DNA sequences code for this CDR3. The chain combines TRBV7-8 with TRBJ1-1, with D perhaps matching TRBD1 (5 bases). CDR3 size: 14 residues. Trimming took 3 bases from V and 2 from J, leaving 10 bases between them. Germline lookup yields CDR1 SGHVS and CDR2 FQNEAQ. CDR3 region: CASSLGTVNTEAFF. The DNA for the CDR3 is TGTGCCAGCAGCTTGGGGACGGTTAACACTGAAGCTTTCTTT.

The V gene is TRBV5-1, the J gene TRBJ2-1; possibly TRBD2 for D (6 bases). Germline CDR1 and CDR2: SGHRS and YFSETQ. The length of the CDR3 is 14 residues. Trimming removed 0 bases from V and 3 bases from J, with 7 bases in between. In nucleotides, the CDR3 is TGCGCCAGCAGCTTGGGCGGGATCTACAATGAGCAGTTCTTC. It codes for CASSLGGIYNEQFF. Full variable domain (outside the CDR3, taken from reference TRBV5-1 and TRBJ2-1): KAGVTQTPRYLIKTRGQQVTLSCSPISGHRSVSWYQQTPGQGLQFLFEYFSETQRNKGNFPGRFSGRQFSNSRSEMNVSTLELGDSALYLCASSLGGIYNEQFFGPGTRLTVL.

The V and J genes are TRBV9 and TRBJ2-1; TRBD2 matches 9 bases. The CDR3 consists of 16 residues. The germline CDR1 and CDR2 sequences are SGDLS and YYNGEE. Germline trimming cut 0 bases from V and 6 bases from J; bases unmatched to any gene: 7. The CDR3 sequence: CASSVGTSGYTNEQFF. The CDR3 DNA is TGTGCCAGCAGCGTAGGTACTAGCGGGTACACCAATGAGCAGTTCTTC.

Remarks on this clone: This CDR3 fails to terminate in the conserved phenylalanine or tryptophan, so it likely reflects a read error. It is unclear where the CDR3 begins or ends on the DNA, so no DNA is shown, and the CDR3 is as TCRdb lists it. The chain links TRBV5-6 to TRBJ1-2. Germline V lookup: CDR1 SGHDT, CDR2 YYEEEE. The length of the CDR3 is 12 amino acids, counting both ends. This chain's CDR3 is CASSKMSGPAFS.

This clone was found once. This sequence joins TRBV23-1 and TRBJ2-7; D ambiguous. TRBV23-1 is recorded as an ORF, its role being uncertain. The V and J ends lost 2 bases and 5 bases respectively, with 22 bases between them. This CDR3 is 17 amino acids long. In nucleotides, the CDR3 is TGCGCCAGCAGTCAACATCTATTGGACCCCGAATCGGACGAGCAGTACTTC. Residues: CASSQHLLDPESDEQYF.

The rearrangement joins TRBV5-1 to TRBJ2-3; D is possibly TRBD1 or TRBD2 (5 bases each). The CDR3 runs 14 residues. Germline lookup yields CDR1 SGHRS and CDR2 YFSETQ. The V gene lost 7 bases and the J gene lost 6 bases, with 18 bases spanning the gap. CDR3 bases: TGCGCCAGCCATGCGTCAGGGAGACGTGATACGCAGTATTTT. Translating it yields CASHASGRRDTQYF.

The chain couples TRBV15 to TRBJ1-2; D is perhaps TRBD1 (6 bases). CDR3 length equals 14 residues. V was pared by 3 bases and J by 3 bases, with 11 bases between. Germline CDR1 reads LNHNV; CDR2 reads YYDKDF (reference sequence). CDR3 nucleotides: TGTGCCACCAGCAGTAGGGGGGCTTACTATGGCTACACCTTC. The encoded protein is CATSSRGAYYGYTF.

The chain recombines TRBV28 with TRBJ1-1; possible D gene TRBD1, 6 bases. Germline V gives CDR1 MDHEN, CDR2 SYDVKM. The CDR3 sequence is 13 residues long. Trimming pared 5 bases from V and 7 bases from J, leaving 14 bases between. In DNA form, the CDR3 reads TGTGCCAGCAGTAACAGGGTATCTGGTGAAGCTTTCTTT. Its translation is CASSNRVSGEAFF.

The chain is built from TRBV7-6 and TRBJ1-1; no reliable D call. CDR1 SGHVS and CDR2 FNYEAQ come from the germline V gene. V lost 2 bases, J lost 4 bases, and 8 bases lay in between. The CDR3 has 13 amino acids. CDR3: CASSLPGRTEAFF. In DNA form, the CDR3 reads TGTGCCAGCAGCTTACCCGGCCGCACTGAAGCTTTCTTT. The variable domain in full, completed from reference TRBV7-6 and TRBJ1-1, reads GAGVSQSPRYKVTKRGQDVALRCDPISGHVSLYWYRQALGQGPEFLTYFNYEAQQDKSGLPNDRFSAERPEGSISTLTIQRTEQRDSAMYRCASSLPGRTEAFFGQGTRLTVV.

The rearrangement joins TRBV11-2 to TRBJ1-4; unclear D gene. This CDR3 is 12 amino acids long. Germline assignment: CDR1 SGHAT and CDR2 FQNNGV. V was clipped by 2 bases and J by 8 bases, with 6 bases between them. For the CDR3, the DNA is TGTGCCAGCAGCTTAAAGCAGGAAAAACTGTTTTTT. It codes for CASSLKQEKLFF.

CDR3 residues: CASSLFATDTQYF. As DNA, the CDR3 is TGTGCCAGCAGCTTATTTGCGACAGATACGCAGTATTTT. V and J are TRBV11-2 and TRBJ2-3; D is undetermined. The V and J ends lost 2 bases and 3 bases respectively, with 6 bases between them. CDR3 length: 13 amino acids. From germline, CDR1 is SGHAT and CDR2 FQNNGV.

V usage is TRBV30 and J usage is TRBJ2-1, with 7 nucleotides matching TRBD2. The CDR3 spans 15 residues. Trimming took 0 bases from V and 2 from J; bases not matched to a gene: 4. CDR1 and CDR2 (germline): GTSNPN, SVGIG (reference sequence). The CDR3 loop is CAWSVRAGAYNEQFF. The CDR3 nucleotides read TGTGCCTGGAGTGTACGTGCGGGAGCCTACAATGAGCAGTTCTTC.

The gene calls are TRBV28 and TRBJ1-2, with D hard to call. The CDR3 is 13 amino acids. Germline V CDR1 and CDR2: MDHEN, SYDVKM. V dropped 2 bases and J dropped 2 bases, with 6 bases sitting between them. CDR3 bases: TGTGCCAGCAGTTTACAAGGAAACTATGGCTACACCTTC. This encodes CASSLQGNYGYTF.

This chain links TRBV30 with TRBJ1-5; 8 nucleotides agree with TRBD1. Germline CDR1 and CDR2: GTSNPN and SVGIG (reference sequence). This CDR3 has 17 amino acids. The J segment lost 0 bases and the V segment lost 1 base, leaving 8 bases of the junction unmatched. CDR3 loop: CAWSAVRGQGSNQPQHF. The DNA of the CDR3 is TGTGCCTGGAGTGCGGTCAGGGGGCAAGGTAGCAATCAGCCCCAGCATTTT. Looking up the rest from reference TRBV30 and TRBJ1-5 gives the full variable domain: SQTIHQWPATLVQPVGSPLSLECTVEGTSNPNLYWYRQAAGRGLQLLFYSVGIGQISSEVPQNLSASRPQDRQFILSSKKLLLSDSGFYLCAWSAVRGQGSNQPQHFGDGTRLSIL.

CDR3 amino acids: CAWRNKGGYEQYF. CDR3 nucleotides: TGTGCCTGGAGGAATAAAGGGGGGTACGAGCAGTACTTC. The rearrangement joins TRBV30 to TRBJ2-7; the D gene could be TRBD1 or TRBD2 (6 bases each). The CDR3 is 13 residues long. Trimming cost V 3 bases and J 4 bases, with 13 bases left between them. Germline V lookup: CDR1 GTSNPN, CDR2 SVGIG (reference sequence).

The rearrangement joins TRBV14 to TRBJ2-7, with D perhaps matching TRBD2 (7 bases). The CDR3 is 14 amino acids. Trimming left V 7 bases short and J 0 bases short, with 13 bases between. CDR1 and CDR2 (germline): SGHDN, FVKESK. CDR3 sequence (DNA): TGTGCCAGCAAAAAGCGGGACACCTCCTACGAGCAGTACTTC. Translated: CASKKRDTSYEQYF. Full variable domain (remainder filled in from reference TRBV14 and TRBJ2-7): EAGVTQFPSHSVIEKGQTVTLRCDPISGHDNLYWYRRVMGKEIKFLLHFVKESKQDESGMPNNRFLAERTGGTYSTLKVQPAELEDSGVYFCASKKRDTSYEQYFGPGTRLTVT.

The gene calls are TRBV2 and TRBJ1-5; the D gene is possibly TRBD1 (6 bases). The germline gives CDR1 SNHLY, CDR2 FYNNEI. The CDR3 is made up of 15 amino acids. Trimming pared 6 bases from V and 2 bases from J, leaving 14 bases between. This CDR3 reads CASSETGLGNQPQHF. The CDR3 DNA sequence: TGTGCCAGCAGCGAAACAGGGCTGGGCAATCAGCCCCAGCATTTT.

J is TRBJ2-5 and V is TRBV12-5, with 7 bases aligning to TRBD2. The CDR3 has 14 amino acids. Unmatched junction bases numbered 4, after V lost 6 bases and J lost 0 bases. Germline V gives CDR1 LGHNT, CDR2 FRNRAP. As DNA, the CDR3 is TGTGCTAGTGGAGTGGGGAGGGACCAAGAGACCCAGTACTTC. Encoded protein: CASGVGRDQETQYF.

The V and J genes are TRBV11-3 and TRBJ2-7, with 7 bases aligning to TRBD1. Germline V gene data show CDR1 as SGHNT and CDR2 as YENEEA. The length of the CDR3 is 13 residues. Trimming removed 5 bases from V and 6 bases from J; junction bases left unmatched: 7. CDR3 amino acids: CASSNKGAGEQYF. As DNA, the CDR3 is TGTGCCAGCAGCAACAAGGGGGCGGGCGAGCAGTACTTC.

The chain employs TRBV9 and TRBJ2-1; no clear D gene. The V end lost 3 bases, the J end lost 0 bases, and 10 bases lay between the germline ends. Per germline, CDR1 SGDLS and CDR2 YYNGEE. The CDR3 is made up of 15 amino acids. CDR3 DNA: TGTGCCAGCAGCGCCGCGGCTAGCTCCTACAATGAGCAGTTCTTC. Translating it yields CASSAAASSYNEQFF.

With regard to this clone: Other nucleotide sequences from this sample produce the same CDR3. This chain links TRBV9 with TRBJ1-1; the match to TRBD1 covers 9 bases. This CDR3 is built from 14 residues. Germline loops: CDR1 SGDLS, CDR2 YYNGEE. Trimming cost V 2 bases and J 4 bases; bases outside gene matches: 3. The CDR3 bases are TGTGCCAGCAGCGTGGGACAGGGTTCCACTGAAGCTTTCTTT. As protein: CASSVGQGSTEAFF.

This clone was detected only once. The chain recombines TRBV6-5 with TRBJ1-1, with D perhaps matching TRBD1 (5 bases). Trimming removed 5 bases at V and 2 bases at J, with 15 bases between. The CDR3 extends over 15 amino acids. Per the germline V gene, CDR1 is MNHEY and CDR2 is SVGAGI. CDR3 sequence (DNA): TGTGCCAGCAGTCCGGGACCCAGAGTTAACACTGAAGCTTTCTTT. The encoded protein is CASSPGPRVNTEAFF.

The chain uses TRBV10-3 and TRBJ2-7; 11 positions match TRBD1. The V segment lost 6 bases and the J segment 4 bases; nucleotides outside the gene matches: 5. This CDR3 contains 14 residues. Per germline, CDR1 ENHRY and CDR2 SYGVKD. CDR3 amino acids: CAISQGTGGYEQYF. CDR3 nucleotide sequence: TGTGCCATCAGCCAAGGGACAGGGGGGTACGAGCAGTACTTC.

The rearrangement uses TRBV30 and TRBJ2-7; possible D gene TRBD2, 5 bases. This CDR3 comprises 12 residues. In germline, CDR1 is GTSNPN, CDR2 SVGIG (reference sequence). Trimming pared 0 bases from V and 5 bases from J, leaving 8 bases between. Here the CDR3 reads CAWSVLGNEQYF. The CDR3 region has the DNA TGTGCCTGGAGTGTACTAGGGAACGAGCAGTACTTC.

The J gene is TRBJ2-7, the V gene TRBV18; the match to TRBD2 covers 8 bases. Germline lookup yields CDR1 KGHSH and CDR2 LQKENI. Trimming took 3 bases from V and 3 from J; bases not matched to a gene: 16. This CDR3 has 18 residues. The CDR3 nucleotides read TGTGCCAGCTCACCGCCCCCCTCCGGGGGGGCGTCTCTCTACGAGCAGTACTTC. Protein sequence: CASSPPPSGGASLYEQYF.